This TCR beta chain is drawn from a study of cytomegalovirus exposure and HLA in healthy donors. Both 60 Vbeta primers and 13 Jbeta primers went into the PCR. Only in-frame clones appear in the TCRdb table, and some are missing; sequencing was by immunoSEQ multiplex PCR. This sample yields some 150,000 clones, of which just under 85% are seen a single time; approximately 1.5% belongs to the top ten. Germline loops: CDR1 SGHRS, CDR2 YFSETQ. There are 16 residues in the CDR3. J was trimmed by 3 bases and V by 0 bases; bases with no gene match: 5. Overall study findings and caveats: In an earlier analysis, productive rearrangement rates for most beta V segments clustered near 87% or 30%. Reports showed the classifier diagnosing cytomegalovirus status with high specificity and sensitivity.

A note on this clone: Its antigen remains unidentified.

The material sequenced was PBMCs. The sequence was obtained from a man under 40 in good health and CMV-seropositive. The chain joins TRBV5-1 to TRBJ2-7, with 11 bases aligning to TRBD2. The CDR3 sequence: CASSLGMGLADYEQYF. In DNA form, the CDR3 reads TGCGCCAGCAGCTTGGGTATGGGACTAGCGGACTACGAGCAGTACTTC.